The rows below give T cell receptor beta chains drawn from one sample of a study of CD39 and CD103 CD8 tumor-infiltrating T cells. Repertoires were generated with immunoSEQ multiplex PCR, while TCRdb's copy carries only in-frame clones and drops some. Among about 17,000 clones listed, about 93% were seen once. Sequencing was done on a sample of CD8+ T cells sorted from blood. All receptors come from a human donor with head and neck squamous cell carcinoma. The CDR3 runs from the conserved cysteine through the conserved F or W. The order of the fields is clone size, V gene, J gene, D gene, CDR3 DNA, CDR3 protein. The D gene is left open where the match is weak. Clone size is given for some rows only: seen once, a few or many times, or a class if the clone is expanded.

abundance: -
v_gene: TRBV2
j_gene: TRBJ2-7
d_gene: TRBD1
CDR3nt: TGTGCCAGCACGGGACAGGGAAGAGAGCAGTACTTC
CDR3aa: CASTGQGREQYF

abundance: -
v_gene: TRBV7-9
j_gene: TRBJ2-4
d_gene: TRBD1
CDR3nt: TGTGCCAGCAGCTTAGTGGGGACAGGGGGAAACATTCAGTACTTC
CDR3aa: CASSLVGTGGNIQYF

abundance: -
v_gene: TRBV27
j_gene: TRBJ1-6
d_gene: -
CDR3nt: TGTGCCAGCAGTGCCCTACTTTCACCCCTCCACTTT
CDR3aa: CASSALLSPLHF

abundance: -
v_gene: TRBV4-1
j_gene: TRBJ1-1
d_gene: -
CDR3nt: TGCGCCAGCAGCCCCCTCCCTGGCGGCACTGAAGCTTTCTTT
CDR3aa: CASSPLPGGTEAFF

abundance: -
v_gene: TRBV4-1
j_gene: TRBJ1-4
d_gene: -
CDR3nt: TGCGCCAGCAGCCAAGTCCCGGGCGTGGGGACTAATGAAAAACTGTTTTTT
CDR3aa: CASSQVPGVGTNEKLFF

abundance: -
v_gene: TRBV27
j_gene: TRBJ1-2
d_gene: -
CDR3nt: TGTGCCAGCAGTCCGGGTAACGCCGGTATCTATGGCTACACCTTC
CDR3aa: CASSPGNAGIYGYTF

abundance: -
v_gene: TRBV7-9
j_gene: TRBJ2-1
d_gene: TRBD2
CDR3nt: TGTGCCAGCAGCCCCTTTTCGGGGGGGACCTACAATGAGCAGTTCTTC
CDR3aa: CASSPFSGGTYNEQFF

abundance: -
v_gene: TRBV4-2
j_gene: TRBJ2-2
d_gene: -
CDR3nt: TGTGCCAGCAGCCAGAGTATGGACACCGGGGAGCTGTTTTTT
CDR3aa: CASSQSMDTGELFF

abundance: -
v_gene: TRBV2
j_gene: TRBJ1-1
d_gene: -
CDR3nt: TGTGCCAGCAGTACGCCTGACGGGAACACTGAAGCTTTCTTT
CDR3aa: CASSTPDGNTEAFF

abundance: -
v_gene: TRBV7-9
j_gene: TRBJ2-1
d_gene: -
CDR3nt: TGTGCCAGCAGCTTGGGCAGCAATGAGCAGTTCTTC
CDR3aa: CASSLGSNEQFF

abundance: -
v_gene: TRBV7-9
j_gene: TRBJ2-7
d_gene: TRBD2
CDR3nt: TGTGCCAGCAGCTTGGTACTAGCGGGCTACGAGCAGTACTTC
CDR3aa: CASSLVLAGYEQYF

abundance: -
v_gene: TRBV4-1
j_gene: TRBJ1-2
d_gene: TRBD1
CDR3nt: TGCGCCAGCAGCCTCGTGGGGACAGGATCGCGGGACTATGGCTACACCTTC
CDR3aa: CASSLVGTGSRDYGYTF

abundance: -
v_gene: TRBV7-9
j_gene: TRBJ1-4
d_gene: -
CDR3nt: TGTGCCAGCAGCTTATGGGGGATGGAAAAACTGTTTTTT
CDR3aa: CASSLWGMEKLFF

abundance: -
v_gene: TRBV6-1
j_gene: TRBJ1-2
d_gene: -
CDR3nt: TGTGCCAGCAGTGAACGTATGGATGGCTACACCTTC
CDR3aa: CASSERMDGYTF

abundance: -
v_gene: TRBV4-1
j_gene: TRBJ2-5
d_gene: TRBD2
CDR3nt: TGCGCCAGCAGCCAAGCTTACGGGACTAGCGGTCAAGAGACCCAGTACTTC
CDR3aa: CASSQAYGTSGQETQYF

abundance: -
v_gene: TRBV19
j_gene: TRBJ1-5
d_gene: -
CDR3nt: TGTGCCAGTAGCTCCTTCGGGGGAATTAGCAATCAGCCCCAGCATTTT
CDR3aa: CASSSFGGISNQPQHF

abundance: -
v_gene: TRBV7-9
j_gene: TRBJ1-4
d_gene: TRBD1
CDR3nt: TGTGCCAGCAGCCCACGAGAGGGGGCTGAAAAACTGTTTTTT
CDR3aa: CASSPREGAEKLFF

abundance: -
v_gene: TRBV2
j_gene: TRBJ2-1
d_gene: -
CDR3nt: TGTGCCAGCAGTGACGTATCCGGGGGCCCGTACAATGAGCAGTTCTTC
CDR3aa: CASSDVSGGPYNEQFF

abundance: once
v_gene: TRBV19
j_gene: TRBJ1-5
d_gene: TRBD1
CDR3nt: TGTGCCAGTAGTAAGGACAGGGTGTCGGATCAGCCCCAGCATTTT
CDR3aa: CASSKDRVSDQPQHF

abundance: once
v_gene: TRBV7-9
j_gene: TRBJ2-5
d_gene: TRBD1
CDR3nt: TGTGCCAGCAGCCGGCCGGGACAGCAAGAGACCCAGTACTTC
CDR3aa: CASSRPGQQETQYF

abundance: once
v_gene: TRBV5-5
j_gene: TRBJ2-1
d_gene: -
CDR3nt: TGTGCCAGCAGCTTGGTAGGCTACAATGAGCAGTTCTTC
CDR3aa: CASSLVGYNEQFF

abundance: -
v_gene: TRBV7-3
j_gene: TRBJ1-1
d_gene: TRBD1
CDR3nt: TGTGCCAGCAGCATTGACAGGGGCGCTGAAGCTTTCTTT
CDR3aa: CASSIDRGAEAFF

abundance: -
v_gene: TRBV19
j_gene: TRBJ1-5
d_gene: -
CDR3nt: TGTGCCAGTAGTTGGAGCCTACTCGATAGCAATCAGCCCCAGCATTTT
CDR3aa: CASSWSLLDSNQPQHF

abundance: -
v_gene: TRBV5-1
j_gene: TRBJ1-5
d_gene: TRBD1
CDR3nt: TGCGCCAGCAGCTTGGGACAGGGTAGCAATCAGCCCCAGCATTTT
CDR3aa: CASSLGQGSNQPQHF

abundance: once
v_gene: TRBV5-1
j_gene: TRBJ2-2
d_gene: -
CDR3nt: TGCGCCACCACCTGGTCCCCGGCGAACACCGGGGAGCTGTTTTTT
CDR3aa: CATTWSPANTGELFF

abundance: -
v_gene: TRBV5-1
j_gene: TRBJ1-1
d_gene: -
CDR3nt: TGCGCCAGCAGCACCAGTGGGAACACTGAAGCTTTCTTT
CDR3aa: CASSTSGNTEAFF

abundance: -
v_gene: TRBV7-8
j_gene: TRBJ1-6
d_gene: TRBD1
CDR3nt: TGTGCCAGCAGCTTCAGGGGGGCCTATAATTCACCCCTCCACTTT
CDR3aa: CASSFRGAYNSPLHF

abundance: -
v_gene: TRBV28
j_gene: TRBJ1-6
d_gene: -
CDR3nt: TGTGCCAGCAGTTTATCCGAGTCGGAAGATGGGTATAATTCACCCCTCCACTTT
CDR3aa: CASSLSESEDGYNSPLHF

abundance: once
v_gene: TRBV7-9
j_gene: TRBJ1-1
d_gene: -
CDR3nt: TGTGCCAGCAGCTTAGTAGGTGATTCGACTGAAGCTTTCTTT
CDR3aa: CASSLVGDSTEAFF

abundance: -
v_gene: TRBV7-3
j_gene: TRBJ2-3
d_gene: TRBD2
CDR3nt: TGTGCCAGCAGCTTATCGGGCCTAGCGGGGGCAGATACGCAGTATTTT
CDR3aa: CASSLSGLAGADTQYF

abundance: -
v_gene: TRBV6-1
j_gene: TRBJ1-1
d_gene: -
CDR3nt: TGTGCCAGCAGTGAAAACGTCGGCTTGAACACTGAAGCTTTCTTT
CDR3aa: CASSENVGLNTEAFF

abundance: -
v_gene: TRBV28
j_gene: TRBJ1-1
d_gene: -
CDR3nt: TGTGCCAGCAGTTTGCACAGGAACACTGAAGCTTTCTTT
CDR3aa: CASSLHRNTEAFF

abundance: -
v_gene: TRBV27
j_gene: TRBJ1-2
d_gene: TRBD1
CDR3nt: TGTGCCAGCAGTCGTACAGGGGCGCCCGGTCTTGGCTACACCTTC
CDR3aa: CASSRTGAPGLGYTF

abundance: -
v_gene: TRBV4-1
j_gene: TRBJ1-5
d_gene: -
CDR3nt: TGCGCCAGCAGCCAAGGTGGGACCGCTCTACAGCCCCAGCATTTT
CDR3aa: CASSQGGTALQPQHF

abundance: -
v_gene: TRBV4-1
j_gene: TRBJ1-2
d_gene: TRBD1
CDR3nt: TGCGCCAGCAGCCAAGCGGGGGGACAGGGGAAACCCTTCAGTAACTATGGCTACACCTTC
CDR3aa: CASSQAGGQGKPFSNYGYTF

abundance: once
v_gene: TRBV7-9
j_gene: TRBJ1-1
d_gene: -
CDR3nt: TGTGCCAGCAGCCCCTTAACCCGGGGAAGCACTGAAGCTTTCTTT
CDR3aa: CASSPLTRGSTEAFF

abundance: -
v_gene: TRBV9
j_gene: TRBJ2-2
d_gene: TRBD1
CDR3nt: TGTGCCAGCAGCCCACGGACAGGTGTCGCCGGGGAGCTGTTTTTT
CDR3aa: CASSPRTGVAGELFF

abundance: -
v_gene: TRBV5-6
j_gene: TRBJ2-1
d_gene: TRBD1
CDR3nt: TGTGCCAGCAGCTTCGGGACAGGGGCCAGGAATGAGCAGTTCTTC
CDR3aa: CASSFGTGARNEQFF

abundance: -
v_gene: TRBV7-9
j_gene: TRBJ2-4
d_gene: -
CDR3nt: TGTGCCAGCAGCTTAAGGGACCAGAAAAACATTCAGTACTTC
CDR3aa: CASSLRDQKNIQYF

abundance: -
v_gene: TRBV7-6
j_gene: TRBJ1-2
d_gene: TRBD1
CDR3nt: TGTGCCAGCAGCTCGTTCGCCTACCGGGACAGGGCTCCAACCTTC
CDR3aa: CASSSFAYRDRAPTF

abundance: -
v_gene: TRBV6-5
j_gene: TRBJ2-7
d_gene: -
CDR3nt: TGTGCCAGCGGCCCGGGGTCTTACGAGCAGTACTTC
CDR3aa: CASGPGSYEQYF

abundance: -
v_gene: TRBV4-1
j_gene: TRBJ1-2
d_gene: -
CDR3nt: TGCGCCAGCAGCCCCCTTTTCGGGGCAGACCCCTATGGCTACACCTTC
CDR3aa: CASSPLFGADPYGYTF

abundance: few
v_gene: TRBV19
j_gene: TRBJ2-2
d_gene: -
CDR3nt: TGTGCCAGTAGTATCTCAACCGGGGAGCTGTTTTTT
CDR3aa: CASSISTGELFF

abundance: -
v_gene: TRBV5-1
j_gene: TRBJ1-1
d_gene: -
CDR3nt: TGCGCCAGCAGCACGGCAGCGGGGGGGGCTGAAGCTTTCTTT
CDR3aa: CASSTAAGGAEAFF

abundance: -
v_gene: TRBV15
j_gene: TRBJ1-2
d_gene: -
CDR3nt: TGTGCCACGATGACAGAAAACTATGGCTACACCTTC
CDR3aa: CATMTENYGYTF

abundance: -
v_gene: TRBV28
j_gene: TRBJ2-5
d_gene: TRBD2
CDR3nt: TGTGCCAGCCTTTTCGGGGGGGGGAATCAAGAGACCCAGTACTTC
CDR3aa: CASLFGGGNQETQYF

abundance: -
v_gene: TRBV10-2
j_gene: TRBJ2-7
d_gene: TRBD2
CDR3nt: TGCGCCAGCGTGGGGGGGGGCGAGCAGTACTTC
CDR3aa: CASVGGGEQYF